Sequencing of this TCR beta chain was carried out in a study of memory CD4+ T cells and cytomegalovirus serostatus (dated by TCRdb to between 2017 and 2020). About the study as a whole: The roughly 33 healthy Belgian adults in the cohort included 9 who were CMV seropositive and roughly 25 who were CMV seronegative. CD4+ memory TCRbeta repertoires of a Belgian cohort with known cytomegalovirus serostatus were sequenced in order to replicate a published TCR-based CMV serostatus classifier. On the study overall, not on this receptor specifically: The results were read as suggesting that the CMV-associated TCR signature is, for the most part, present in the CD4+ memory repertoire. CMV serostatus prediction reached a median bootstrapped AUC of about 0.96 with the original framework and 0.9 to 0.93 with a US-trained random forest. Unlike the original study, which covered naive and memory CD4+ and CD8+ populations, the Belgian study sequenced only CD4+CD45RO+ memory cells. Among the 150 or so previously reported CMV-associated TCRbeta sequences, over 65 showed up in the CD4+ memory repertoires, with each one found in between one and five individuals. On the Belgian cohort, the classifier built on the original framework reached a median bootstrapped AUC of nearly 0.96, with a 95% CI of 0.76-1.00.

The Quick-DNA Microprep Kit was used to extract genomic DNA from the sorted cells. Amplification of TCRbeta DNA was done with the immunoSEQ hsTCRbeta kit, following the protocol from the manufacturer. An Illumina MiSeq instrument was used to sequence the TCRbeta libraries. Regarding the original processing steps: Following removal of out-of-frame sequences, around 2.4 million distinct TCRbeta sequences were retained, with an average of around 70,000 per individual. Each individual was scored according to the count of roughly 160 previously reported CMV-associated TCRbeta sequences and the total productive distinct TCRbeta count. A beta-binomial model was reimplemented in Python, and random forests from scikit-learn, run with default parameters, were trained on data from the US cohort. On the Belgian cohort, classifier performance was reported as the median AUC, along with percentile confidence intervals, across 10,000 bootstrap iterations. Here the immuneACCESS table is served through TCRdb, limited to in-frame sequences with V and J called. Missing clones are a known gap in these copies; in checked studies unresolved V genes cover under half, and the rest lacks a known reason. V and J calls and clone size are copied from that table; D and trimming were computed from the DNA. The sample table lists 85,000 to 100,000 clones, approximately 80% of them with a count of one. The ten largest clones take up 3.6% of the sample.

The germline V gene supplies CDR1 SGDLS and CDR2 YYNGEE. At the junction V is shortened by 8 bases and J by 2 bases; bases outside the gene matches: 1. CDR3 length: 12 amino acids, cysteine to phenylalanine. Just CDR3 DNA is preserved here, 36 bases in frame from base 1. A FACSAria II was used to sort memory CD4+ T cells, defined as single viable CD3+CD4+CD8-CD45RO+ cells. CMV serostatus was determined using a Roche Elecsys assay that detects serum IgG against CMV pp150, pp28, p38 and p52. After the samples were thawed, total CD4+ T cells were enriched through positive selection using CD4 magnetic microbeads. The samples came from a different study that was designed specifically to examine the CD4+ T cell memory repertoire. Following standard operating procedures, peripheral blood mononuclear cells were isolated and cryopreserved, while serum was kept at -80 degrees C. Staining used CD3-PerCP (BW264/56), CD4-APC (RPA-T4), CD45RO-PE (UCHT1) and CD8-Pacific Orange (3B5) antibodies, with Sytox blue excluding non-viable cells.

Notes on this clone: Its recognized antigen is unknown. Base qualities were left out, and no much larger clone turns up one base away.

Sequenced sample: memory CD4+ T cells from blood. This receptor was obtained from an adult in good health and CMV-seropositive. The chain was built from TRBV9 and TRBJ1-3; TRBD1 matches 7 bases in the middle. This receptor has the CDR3 CASGTAGNTIYF. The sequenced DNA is TGTGCCAGTGGGACAGCTGGAAACACCATATATTTT.